Each of the 26 T cell receptor beta chains below was sequenced from the same sample in a study of blood T cell repertoires in COVID-19. Using immunoSEQ multiplex PCR, the repertoire was profiled, and TCRdb retains in-frame clones only, with some absent. Among approximately 300,000 clones listed, about 85% were seen once. The sequenced sample consisted of PBMCs or T cells enriched from blood (not recorded which). Receptor source: a woman aged 25-40 years who had recovered from COVID-19.

The V gene is TRBV2, the J gene TRBJ2-4; a weak D match, TRBD1 (6 bases). Trimming pared 6 bases from V and 3 bases from J, leaving 21 bases between. The CDR3 has 17 residues. In germline, CDR1 is SNHLY, CDR2 FYNNEI. DNA for the CDR3: TGTGCCAGCAGGGGGCGAGGGGGTATCCCCCACAAAAACATTCAGTACTTC. It yields the protein CASRGRGGIPHKNIQYF.

This CDR3 is CAWSVRDRDTGELFF. In nucleotides, the CDR3 is TGTGCCTGGAGTGTCCGGGACAGGGACACCGGGGAGCTGTTTTTT. The chain carries TRBV30 and TRBJ2-2; 9 nucleotides line up with TRBD1. The CDR3 consists of 15 residues. Germline loops: CDR1 GTSNPN, CDR2 SVGIG (reference sequence). V dropped 0 bases and J dropped 3; count of bases not matched to a gene: 2.

This sequence joins TRBV29-1 and TRBJ2-6; D ambiguous. The germline V and J ends were trimmed by 0 bases and 4 bases, with 7 bases remaining between them. This CDR3 has 14 amino acids. Germline V lookup: CDR1 SQVTM, CDR2 ANQGSEA. The CDR3 protein is CSVEDREGANVLTF. The DNA of the CDR3 is TGCAGCGTTGAAGATCGAGAGGGGGCCAACGTCCTGACTTTC.

This clone is a singleton in its sample. The V gene is TRBV19, the J gene TRBJ1-5; TRBD1 matches at 7 bases. The CDR3 totals 14 residues. CDR1 is LNHDA, CDR2 SQIVND, per germline (reference sequence). J gave up 4 bases and V 6 bases, and 6 bases lay outside the gene matches. The CDR3 protein is CASRSGGVNQPQHF. CDR3 DNA: TGTGCCAGTAGGTCAGGGGGAGTAAATCAGCCCCAGCATTTT.

The J gene is TRBJ1-5, the V gene TRBV19; TRBD1 is a possible D gene (6 bases). The germline V gene encodes CDR1 LNHDA and CDR2 SQIVND (reference sequence). Trimming took off 8 bases at V and 0 bases at J, with 17 bases between the two ends. The CDR3 is 16 residues long. The CDR3 here is CASGTDRPYSNQPQHF. DNA of the CDR3: TGTGCCAGTGGAACGGACAGACCCTATAGCAATCAGCCCCAGCATTTT.

This chain joins TRBV5-1 and TRBJ2-7, with 8 positions matching TRBD2. Germline values: CDR1 SGHRS, CDR2 YFSETQ. The V segment lost 4 bases and the J segment 7 bases; nucleotides outside the gene matches: 13. The CDR3 runs to 15 residues. CDR3 coding DNA: TGCGCCAGCAGCACCGGGGGGGCAGGGAGTTTTGAGCAGTACTTC. Translating gives CASSTGGAGSFEQYF.

Comments on this clone: A read error may produce the germline difference seen at one junction end. This chain uses TRBV7-2 with TRBJ2-1; 7 bases align to TRBD2. CDR3 length: 12 residues. Looked up from germline, CDR1 is SGHTA and CDR2 is FQGNSA. The CDR3 nucleotides are TGTGCCAGCAGCCCACGGACTAGTGAGAAGTTCTTC. This sequence encodes CASSPRTSEKFF.

This clone was observed a single time. The CDR3 DNA reads TGTGCCACAAAAAGAAACGGGTTTGCCACTGAAGCTTTCTTT. Residues: CATKRNGFATEAFF. The V and J genes are TRBV6-5 and TRBJ1-1; D not resolved. In germline, CDR1 is MNHEY, CDR2 SVGAGI. With 10 bases removed from V and 4 bases from J, the gap between germline ends came to 19 bases. CDR3 size: 14 residues.

The V and J genes are TRBV5-4 and TRBJ1-2, with 12 positions matching TRBD1. The V and J ends lost 4 bases and 8 bases, in that order; junction bases with no gene match: 9. Germline-derived CDR1 and CDR2 are SGHNT and YYREEE (reference sequence). The CDR3 covers 15 residues. The CDR3 region has the DNA TGTGCCAGCAGCCCGCAGGGACAGGGGGCGCGCGGCTACACCTTC. It codes for CASSPQGQGARGYTF.

The V call is TRBV18, the J call TRBJ1-1; the match to TRBD1 covers 8 bases. CDR3 length: 17 amino acids. With 3 bases clipped from V and 4 bases from J, the junction kept 13 bases outside the gene matches. Germline CDR1 KGHSH, CDR2 LQKENI. CDR3 sequence: CASSPRGQGGEGTEAFF. The CDR3 coding sequence is TGTGCCAGCTCACCCCGAGGACAGGGTGGGGAGGGCACTGAAGCTTTCTTT.

The CDR3 DNA reads as TGTGCCAGCAGCTTACCCCGAGGGGGTAAGGTCACTGAAGCTTTCTTT. Translating it yields CASSLPRGGKVTEAFF. The V and J genes are TRBV7-2 and TRBJ1-1; D is possibly TRBD1 (6 bases). In germline, CDR1 is SGHTA, CDR2 FQGNSA. This CDR3 region has 16 residues. The germline V and J ends were trimmed by 2 bases and 4 bases, with 17 bases remaining between them.

The chain joins TRBV12-3 or TRBV12-4 to TRBJ1-2; D possibly corresponds to TRBD1 (5 bases). V lost 3 bases, J lost 4 bases, and 9 bases lay in between. The CDR3 sequence is 13 residues long. CDR3 coding DNA: TGTGCCAGCAGTTTCGGGGGGGGCTATGGCTACACCTTC. It is translated as CASSFGGGYGYTF.

V usage is TRBV7-9 and J usage is TRBJ1-1, with TRBD1 matching 7 bases. This CDR3 is 14 amino acids long. CDR1 SEHNR and CDR2 FQNEAQ come from the germline V gene (reference sequence). J gave up 5 bases and V 5 bases, and 8 bases lay outside the gene matches. CDR3 sequence: CASSPPTGKTEAFF. In DNA form, the CDR3 reads TGTGCCAGCAGCCCTCCGACAGGGAAGACTGAAGCTTTCTTT. Based on the CDR3 plus reference TRBV7-9 and TRBJ1-1, the full variable domain is DTGVSQNPRHKITKRGQNVTFRCDPISEHNRLYWYRQTLGQGPEFLTYFQNEAQLEKSRLLSDRFSAERPKGSFSTLEIQRTEQGDSAMYLCASSPPTGKTEAFFGQGTRLTVV.

This chain connects TRBV7-9 to TRBJ1-1; D not certain. The CDR3 sequence is 13 residues long. Germline V lookup: CDR1 SEHNR, CDR2 FQNEAQ (reference sequence). The V end was cut by 5 bases, the J end by 1 base, with 8 bases between. The CDR3 spells CASSPQSNTEAFF. Written as DNA, the CDR3 is TGTGCCAGCAGCCCCCAGTCGAACACTGAAGCTTTCTTT.

The chain has TRBV18 and TRBJ1-2, with no clear D. CDR1 is KGHSH and CDR2 is LQKENI in the germline V gene. The CDR3 loop spans 14 amino acids. Trimming took 3 bases from V and 3 from J, leaving 11 bases between them. CDR3 bases: TGTGCCAGCTCACCTGCGGTATCACACTATGGCTACACCTTC. This encodes CASSPAVSHYGYTF.

The gene calls are TRBV3-1 (or the pseudogene TRBV3-2) and TRBJ1-5, with TRBD1 as a possible D gene (6 bases). V lost 4 bases and J lost 6, with 16 bases in between. The CDR3 has 15 residues. Germline V gene data show CDR1 as LGHDT and CDR2 as YNNKEL (reference sequence). The CDR3 here is CASSPSHRVGQPQHF. The CDR3, as DNA: TGTGCCAGCAGCCCAAGCCACAGGGTGGGTCAGCCCCAGCATTTT.

The CDR3 reads CAIAGRGDTEAFF. The CDR3 DNA reads TGTGCCATCGCGGGCAGGGGTGACACTGAAGCTTTCTTT. V usage is TRBV10-3 and J usage is TRBJ1-1, with a weak D call TRBD1 (6 bases). The CDR3 has 13 residues. The germline V gene has CDR1 ENHRY and CDR2 SYGVKD. The V gene lost 8 bases and the J gene lost 3 bases, with 13 bases spanning the gap.

This chain links TRBV6-2 or TRBV6-3 with TRBJ2-3; D not resolved. Looked up from germline, CDR1 is MNHEY and CDR2 is SVGEGT. The CDR3 covers 11 residues. The V end was cut by 2 bases, the J end by 6 bases, with 3 bases between. The CDR3 sequence: CASSYPDTQYF. The CDR3 nucleotides are TGTGCCAGCAGTTACCCGGATACGCAGTATTTT.

This clone occurred once. The chain combines TRBV30 with TRBJ1-2; a possible D gene is TRBD1 (5 bases). Trimming removed 3 bases from V and 8 bases from J, with 16 bases in between. The germline CDR1 and CDR2 sequences are GTSNPN and SVGIG (reference sequence). The CDR3 is 13 amino acids. The CDR3 coding sequence is TGTGCCTGGAGCCCAAGGGTCTCAGGGGGCTACACCTTC. The encoded protein is CAWSPRVSGGYTF.

The chain has TRBV9 and TRBJ1-2, with D unclear. V was shortened by 3 bases and J by 5 bases, with 5 bases between the two germline ends. Germline CDR1 SGDLS, CDR2 YYNGEE. CDR3 size: 11 residues. In DNA form, the CDR3 reads TGTGCCAGCAGCGGAGGGTATGGCTACACCTTC. It encodes CASSGGYGYTF.

The V gene is TRBV29-1, the J gene TRBJ2-7; TRBD1 matches at 9 bases. CDR3 length: 14 amino acids. The trim removed 6 bases at V and 3 bases at J, leaving 9 bases unmatched. Germline values: CDR1 SQVTM, CDR2 ANQGSEA. The CDR3: CSVIPRDRVYEQYF. DNA for the CDR3: TGCAGCGTGATCCCACGGGACAGGGTCTACGAGCAGTACTTC.

The gene calls are TRBV6-4 and TRBJ1-1, with TRBD1 as a possible D gene (5 bases). V was shortened by 9 bases and J by 1 base, with 15 bases between the two germline ends. CDR3 length: 14 residues. Germline V gene sequence: CDR1 MRHNA, CDR2 SNTAGT. CDR3 sequence: CARGKGQQNTEAFF. CDR3 DNA: TGTGCCAGGGGTAAGGGGCAGCAGAACACTGAAGCTTTCTTT.

This clone was detected a few times. V and J are TRBV7-9 and TRBJ1-4, with D hard to call. Germline-derived CDR1 and CDR2 are SEHNR and FQNEAQ (reference sequence). The length of the CDR3 is 16 residues. The V end lost 3 bases, the J end lost 0 bases, and 11 bases lay between the germline ends. The CDR3 DNA follows: TGTGCCAGCAGCTTGAGTCAGGCTGCAACTAATGAAAAACTGTTTTTT. Protein product: CASSLSQAATNEKLFF.

In this sample, this clone turned up a few times. This chain uses TRBV6-2 or TRBV6-3 with TRBJ1-2, with 11 nucleotides matching TRBD1. There are 15 residues in the CDR3. Germline V gene sequence: CDR1 MNHEY, CDR2 SVGEGT. The V and J ends lost 4 bases and 0 bases, in that order; junction bases with no gene match: 1. The CDR3 DNA sequence: TGTGCCAGCAGTTGGGACAGGGGGACTAACTATGGCTACACCTTC. It translates to CASSWDRGTNYGYTF.

This clone was seen more than once but under ten times. V and J are TRBV27 and TRBJ2-1; 8 bases line up with TRBD2. The germline V gene encodes CDR1 MNHEY and CDR2 SMNVEV (reference sequence). With 5 bases clipped from V and 9 bases from J, the junction kept 9 bases outside the gene matches. The CDR3 consists of 14 residues. The CDR3 region is CASSPWTSPPEQFF. In nucleotides, the CDR3 is TGTGCCAGCAGTCCCTGGACTAGCCCCCCTGAGCAGTTCTTC.

The V and J genes are TRBV19 and TRBJ1-4, with 7 bases that match TRBD1. The CDR3 length is 15 residues. The V gene's germline CDR1 is LNHDA and CDR2 SQIVND (reference sequence). Trimming at V came to 3 bases and at J to 2 bases, leaving 3 bases not matched to a gene. CDR3 DNA sequence: TGTGCCAGTAGTATGGGGACAGCTACTAATGAAAAACTGTTTTTT. Protein sequence: CASSMGTATNEKLFF. The entire variable domain, with the rest obtained from reference TRBV19 and TRBJ1-4, is as follows: DGGITQSPKYLFRKEGQNVTLSCEQNLNHDAMYWYRQDPGQGLRLIYYSQIVNDFQKGDIAEGYSVSREKKESFPLTVTSAQKNPTAFYLCASSMGTATNEKLFFGSGTQLSVL.